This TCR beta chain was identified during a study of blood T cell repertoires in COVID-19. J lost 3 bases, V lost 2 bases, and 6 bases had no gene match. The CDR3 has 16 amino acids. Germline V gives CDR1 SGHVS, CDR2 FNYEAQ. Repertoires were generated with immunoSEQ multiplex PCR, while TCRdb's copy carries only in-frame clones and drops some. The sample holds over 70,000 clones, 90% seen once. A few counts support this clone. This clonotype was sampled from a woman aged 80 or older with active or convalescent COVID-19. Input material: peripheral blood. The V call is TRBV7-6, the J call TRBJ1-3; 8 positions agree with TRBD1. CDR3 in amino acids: CASSLNPQGVGNTIYF. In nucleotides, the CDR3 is TGTGCCAGCAGCTTAAACCCACAGGGGGTTGGAAACACCATATATTTT.